These 18 T cell receptor beta chains were sequenced from one sample in a study of T-cell reconstitution after alpha-beta-depleted transplantation in children. TCRbeta library construction was performed incorporating unique molecular identifiers. Using its own MiXCR run on the PCR reads, TCRdb lists one record per CDR3 protein. Of roughly 340,000 distinct CDR3 sequences in the sample, about 16% are singletons; the top ten hold roughly 41%. The sample consisted of PBMCs, mostly from graft donor cells, taken 360 days after TCRalphabeta/CD19-depleted stem cell transplant. These receptors came from a male patient between 2 and 9 years old who had a stem cell transplant for acute lymphoblastic leukemia, so the T cells may come from the graft donor.

The rearrangement links TRBV25-1 to TRBJ2-7, with unresolved D. Germline V gene data show CDR1 as MGHDK and CDR2 as SYGVNS. V was cut by 1 base and J by 2 bases, with 15 bases left in between. CDR3 length equals 16 residues. The CDR3 DNA reads TGTGCCAGCAGTGAATCACGGACGGAGTCAACCTACGAGCAGTACTTC. Its protein is CASSESRTESTYEQYF.

This clonotype has a handful of counts. The chain employs TRBV5-8 and TRBJ2-1; possible D gene TRBD2, 6 bases. This CDR3 has 17 residues. Germline CDR1 reads SGHTS; CDR2 reads YDEGEE. Trimming removed 3 bases from V and 1 base from J, with 17 bases in between. Here the CDR3 DNA reads TGTGCCAGCAGCTGGGGGTTTACTAGCCTTTCCTACAATGAGCAGTTCTTC. Residues: CASSWGFTSLSYNEQFF. Full variable domain (missing parts from reference TRBV5-8 and TRBJ2-1): EAGVTQSPTHLIKTRGQQATLRCSPISGHTSVYWYQQALGLGLQFLLWYDEGEERNRGNFPPRFSGRQFPNYSSELNVNALELEDSALYLCASSWGFTSLSYNEQFFGPGTRLTVL.

This clonotype has ten or more counts. The rearrangement uses TRBV12-3 or TRBV12-4 and TRBJ2-7; 7 positions match TRBD1. The CDR3 contains 14 residues. V lost 5 bases and J lost 2; bases outside the gene matches: 6. The chain's CDR3 is CASSRTGGAYEQYF. CDR3 nucleotides: TGTGCCAGCAGTAGGACAGGTGGGGCCTACGAGCAGTACTTC.

In its sample, this clonotype was seen many times. The chain couples TRBV13 to TRBJ2-1, with TRBD2 matching over 11 bases. Germline V CDR1 and CDR2: PRHDT, FYEKMQ (reference sequence). This CDR3 has 15 amino acids. With V trimmed by 5 bases and J by 5 bases, 5 bases remained unmatched. The CDR3 sequence: CASSQLTSGNNEQFF. The CDR3 DNA follows: TGTGCCAGCAGCCAACTGACTAGCGGGAACAATGAGCAGTTCTTC.

This clonotype came up a few times. The genes are TRBV15 and TRBJ1-3, with D perhaps matching TRBD1 (5 bases). Between the trimmed V and J ends, which lost 1 base and 10 bases, there was a span of 11 bases. The germline CDR1 and CDR2 sequences are LNHNV and YYDKDF (reference sequence). The CDR3 is made up of 13 amino acids. CDR3 sequence (DNA): TGTGCCACCAGCAGAGTGGTACAGGCGACCATATATTTT. Translating gives CATSRVVQATIYF. Combining the CDR3 with reference TRBV15 and TRBJ1-3 gives the whole variable domain DAMVIQNPRYQVTQFGKPVTLSCSQTLNHNVMYWYQQKSSQAPKLLFHYYDKDFNNEADTPDNFQSRRPNTSFCFLDIRSPGLGDTAMYLCATSRVVQATIYFGEGSWLTVV.

The gene calls are TRBV6-5 and TRBJ2-7, with D possibly TRBD1 on 6 matching bases. The ends were cut back, 2 bases at V and 1 base at J, with 12 bases in the middle. The CDR3 contains 15 residues. CDR1 MNHEY and CDR2 SVGAGI come from the germline V gene. This CDR3 reads CASSYGGAGSYEQYF. CDR3 nucleotides: TGTGCCAGCAGTTACGGGGGCGCAGGATCCTACGAGCAGTACTTC.

This clonotype was counted at least ten times. The chain is built from TRBV4-1 and TRBJ2-5; tentatively, D is TRBD1 (5 bases). Germline V gives CDR1 MGHRA, CDR2 YSYEKL. Trimming stripped 6 bases from V and 2 bases from J, with 13 bases between. The CDR3 contains 14 residues. CDR3 loop: CASSSRDRQETQYF. Written as DNA, the CDR3 is TGCGCCAGCAGTTCCAGGGATCGGCAAGAGACCCAGTACTTC.

The rearrangement links TRBV20-1 to TRBJ2-3; 9 positions match TRBD1. The CDR3 is 14 amino acids. After removal of 3 bases from V and 1 base from J, the junction contained 2 bases not matched to a gene. Germline lookup yields CDR1 DFQATT and CDR2 SNEGSKA (reference sequence). CDR3 residues: CSASDRGGTDTQYF. In DNA, the CDR3 is TGCAGTGCTAGCGACAGGGGGGGCACAGATACGCAGTATTTT.

Many counts were recorded for this clonotype. CDR3 protein: CASSTYNEQFF. Here the CDR3 DNA reads TGTGCCAGCAGTACCTACAATGAGCAGTTCTTC. This chain uses TRBV12-3 or TRBV12-4 with TRBJ2-1, with D uncertain. Trimming pared 5 bases from V and 2 bases from J, leaving 1 base between. The CDR3 is 11 residues long.

This sequence joins TRBV29-1 and TRBJ2-6; TRBD1 might be the D (5 bases). There are 16 residues in the CDR3. Germline CDR1 reads SQVTM; CDR2 reads ANQGSEA. V lost 1 base and J 0 bases, leaving 10 bases between the germline ends. The CDR3 DNA is TGCAGCGTTGAAGGCGACAGCGACTCTGGGGCCAACGTCCTGACTTTC. It translates to CSVEGDSDSGANVLTF.

This clonotype has at least ten counts. The chain joins TRBV7-6 to TRBJ2-5; 8 bases are a match to TRBD2. The V and J ends lost 5 bases and 4 bases, in that order; junction bases with no gene match: 3. From germline, CDR1 is SGHVS and CDR2 FNYEAQ. This CDR3 comprises 13 residues. CDR3 nucleotide sequence: TGTGCCAGCAGCCGGGGGGGTGGAGAGACCCAGTACTTC. Translated, it gives CASSRGGGETQYF.

The CDR3 DNA follows: TGTGATAATCAGCCCCAGCATTTT. Protein sequence: CDNQPQHF. The chain recombines TRBV27 with TRBJ1-5, with unresolved D. The CDR3 loop spans 8 amino acids. Germline loops: CDR1 MNHEY, CDR2 SMNVEV (reference sequence).

This clonotype occurred a few times. The V and J genes are TRBV7-9 and TRBJ2-7; D gene uncertain. CDR3 length equals 16 residues. The ends were cut back, 6 bases at V and 0 bases at J, with 18 bases in the middle. Germline-derived CDR1 and CDR2 are SEHNR and FQNEAQ (reference sequence). CDR3: CASSPMAGRLSYEQYF. The CDR3 nucleotides read TGTGCCAGCAGTCCTATGGCAGGCCGCCTCTCCTACGAGCAGTACTTC.

The chain couples TRBV12-3 or TRBV12-4 to TRBJ1-5, with D maybe TRBD1 (6 bases). Trimming cost V 1 base and J 5 bases, with 12 bases left between them. The length of the CDR3 is 15 residues. This CDR3 reads CASSLGTAIDQPQHF. Here the CDR3 DNA reads TGTGCCAGCAGTTTAGGGACAGCCATTGATCAGCCCCAGCATTTT.

The J gene is TRBJ2-6, the V gene TRBV18; the match to TRBD1 covers 7 bases. The V and J ends lost 7 bases and 4 bases, in that order; junction bases with no gene match: 7. Germline-derived CDR1 and CDR2 are KGHSH and LQKENI. CDR3 length equals 15 residues. CDR3 sequence (DNA): TGTGCCAGCTGGGGACAGATTTCGGGGGCCAACGTCCTGACTTTC. Translating it yields CASWGQISGANVLTF. Full variable domain (remainder filled in from reference TRBV18 and TRBJ2-6): NAGVMQNPRHLVRRRGQEARLRCSPMKGHSHVYWYRQLPEEGLKFMVYLQKENIIDESGMPKERFSAEFPKEGPSILRIQQVVRGDSAAYFCASWGQISGANVLTFGAGSRLTVL.

In its sample, this clonotype was seen a few times. The chain recombines TRBV20-1 with TRBJ1-6; D is unresolved. The CDR3 consists of 15 residues. The germline V and J ends were trimmed by 6 bases and 10 bases, with 22 bases remaining between them. Germline assignment: CDR1 DFQATT and CDR2 SNEGSKA (reference sequence). In nucleotides, the CDR3 is TGCAGTGCCTCCTCTCTTGTGGGTAGCAACTCACCCCTCCACTTT. As protein: CSASSLVGSNSPLHF.

The chain carries TRBV5-1 and TRBJ2-7; possibly TRBD1 for D (7 bases). V was trimmed by 4 bases and J by 0 bases, leaving 20 bases between them. The CDR3 is made up of 17 amino acids. Germline CDR1 and CDR2: SGHRS and YFSETQ. Written as DNA, the CDR3 is TGCGCCAGCAGCCCTAGAGGCGGGACAGAATACTCCTACGAGCAGTACTTC. Amino acid sequence: CASSPRGGTEYSYEQYF.

The gene calls are TRBV28 and TRBJ1-2; 8 positions match TRBD1. Losses at the gene ends were 1 base for V and 3 bases for J; bases not matched to a gene: 10. The CDR3 totals 17 residues. Germline V gene sequence: CDR1 MDHEN, CDR2 SYDVKM. As DNA, the CDR3 is TGTGCCAGCAGTTTATACGCAGGGGGCATTCCCGACTATGGCTACACCTTC. It encodes CASSLYAGGIPDYGYTF.